The 15 T cell receptor beta chains reported below all come from one sample, sequenced in a study of beta chain features in type 1 diabetes. The isolated RNA, all of it, was reverse transcribed, so expressed TCRB transcripts were what got sequenced. TCRdb's table, derived via immunoSEQ multiplex PCR, lists solely in-frame clones and lacks some. The sample lists tens of thousands of clones; roughly a third were seen once. Material for sequencing was stem cell memory CD4+ T cells from blood. The origin of the receptors is a woman aged 18-29 years in good health.

This clone was detected a few times. V and J are TRBV7-2 and TRBJ2-1, with D unclear. CDR1 is SGHTA, CDR2 FQGNSA, per germline. The CDR3 sequence is 12 residues long. The ends were cut back, 2 bases at V and 7 bases at J, with 6 bases in the middle. CDR3 sequence: CASSLYGNEQFF. The CDR3 nucleotides are TGTGCCAGCAGCTTATACGGGAATGAGCAGTTCTTC. Filled out from reference TRBV7-2 and TRBJ2-1, the complete variable domain reads GAGVSQSPSNKVTEKGKDVELRCDPISGHTALYWYRQSLGQGLEFLIYFQGNSAPDKSGLPSDRFSAERTGGSVSTLTIQRTQQEDSAVYLCASSLYGNEQFFGPGTRLTVL.

V is TRBV12-5 and J is TRBJ1-4; D perhaps matches TRBD1 (6 bases). Germline V gene lookup returns CDR1 LGHNT and CDR2 FRNRAP. V gave up 6 bases and J gave up 5 bases, with 13 bases separating them. This CDR3 contains 14 residues. The CDR3, as DNA: TGTGCTAGTGGCCAACAGGGTCTAAATGAAAAACTGTTTTTT. It encodes CASGQQGLNEKLFF.

The chain joins TRBV28 to TRBJ2-5, with unresolved D. The tail of the sequence fits TRBJ2-7 better, so the J call may be wrong. Germline V gene data show CDR1 as MDHEN and CDR2 as SYDVKM. This CDR3 comprises 13 residues. This CDR3 reads CASRLGSSYEQYF. CDR3 coding DNA: TGTGCCAGCAGGTTGGGTAGCTCCTACGAGCAGTACTTC.

The J gene is TRBJ2-1, the V gene TRBV19; D not resolved. This CDR3 has 15 residues. V shed 4 bases and J shed 0 bases, with 10 bases lying between them. Germline-derived CDR1 and CDR2 are LNHDA and SQIVND (reference sequence). The CDR3 is CASSTPSSSYNEQFF. In DNA, the CDR3 is TGTGCCAGTAGTACCCCGTCCAGCTCCTACAATGAGCAGTTCTTC.

V is TRBV19 and J is TRBJ2-1; no reliable D call. Germline V gene data show CDR1 as LNHDA and CDR2 as SQIVND (reference sequence). Deletions cut 2 bases from V and 8 bases from J, with 10 bases between. This CDR3 is 13 amino acids long. The CDR3 nucleotides read TGTGCCAGTAGTATACAACTCAGCGATGAGCAGTTCTTC. Amino acid sequence: CASSIQLSDEQFF.

The chain recombines TRBV19 with TRBJ2-2; 9 positions agree with TRBD2. CDR1 and CDR2 (germline): LNHDA, SQIVND (reference sequence). V lost 4 bases to trimming and J lost 7 bases; unmatched junction nucleotides: 7. This CDR3 has 15 residues. As DNA, the CDR3 is TGTGCCAGTAGTAAGGCTAGCGGGACCGTCGGGGAGCTGTTTTTT. Its translation is CASSKASGTVGELFF.

The chain combines TRBV7-3 with TRBJ2-1; TRBD2 aligns across 10 bases. With V trimmed by 5 bases and J by 2 bases, 3 bases remained unmatched. Germline V CDR1 and CDR2: SGHTA, FQGTGA. This CDR3 is 15 amino acids long. CDR3 in amino acids: CASSGAGGPYNEQFF. CDR3 sequence (DNA): TGTGCCAGCAGCGGAGCGGGGGGGCCCTACAATGAGCAGTTCTTC.

V gene TRBV6-1 combines with J gene TRBJ2-3, with TRBD1 identical over 7 bases. CDR1 is MNHNS, CDR2 SASEGT, per germline. This CDR3 has 14 amino acids. Trimming cost V 3 bases and J 3 bases; bases outside gene matches: 3. The CDR3 sequence: CASSDGTDTDTQYF. CDR3 coding DNA: TGTGCCAGCAGTGACGGGACAGATACAGATACGCAGTATTTT.

The rearrangement uses TRBV6-6 and TRBJ2-3; 7 nucleotides match TRBD1. V dropped 2 bases and J dropped 5; count of bases not matched to a gene: 10. The CDR3 has 16 residues. Germline CDR1 reads MNHNY; CDR2 reads SVGAGI (reference sequence). The CDR3 reads CASSYRTGARGDTQYF. The CDR3 DNA reads as TGTGCCAGCAGTTACCGGACAGGAGCTCGGGGAGATACGCAGTATTTT.

The V call is TRBV28, the J call TRBJ1-1; perhaps TRBD1 as D (5 bases). Germline lookup yields CDR1 MDHEN and CDR2 SYDVKM. The length of the CDR3 is 16 residues. The V end was cut by 8 bases, the J end by 0 bases, with 19 bases between. The CDR3 DNA reads as TGTGCCAGCCCTAGTACGGACACCCCGATGAACACTGAAGCTTTCTTT. Translating gives CASPSTDTPMNTEAFF.

This clone was counted a few times. Sequence at one end of the junction differs from germline and may be a read error. The gene calls are TRBV7-9 and TRBJ1-2; 7 bases agree with TRBD1. The CDR3 has 13 residues. Germline CDR1 and CDR2: SEHNR and FQNEAQ (reference sequence). The CDR3 here is CASSSSGTEAYYF. CDR3 bases: TGTGCCAGCAGCTCCTCCGGGACAGAGGCCTACTACTTC.

This clone was seen a handful of times. The V gene is TRBV25-1, the J gene TRBJ2-2; D might be TRBD2 (5 bases). V was shortened by 1 base and J by 8 bases, with 14 bases between the two germline ends. There are 15 residues in the CDR3. Germline-derived CDR1 and CDR2 are MGHDK and SYGVNS. The CDR3 here is CASSESVGGGGELFF. The CDR3 coding sequence is TGTGCCAGCAGTGAATCGGTTGGAGGAGGAGGGGAGCTGTTTTTT.

This clone has just one count. J is TRBJ2-1 and V is TRBV2, with 10 bases aligning to TRBD1. Unmatched junction bases numbered 17, after V lost 9 bases and J lost 15 bases. Germline V CDR1 and CDR2: SNHLY, FYNNEI. The CDR3 totals 14 residues. CDR3 in DNA: TGTGCCAGTAAAGACGGGACAGGGGCCCCACTAGTGTTCTTC. It codes for CASKDGTGAPLVFF.

The chain recombines TRBV19 with TRBJ2-3; 12 nucleotides match TRBD2. CDR1 and CDR2 from the germline V gene are LNHDA and SQIVND (reference sequence). CDR3 length: 15 residues. The junction had 9 bases not matched to a gene; V was cut back by 9 bases and J by 5 bases. The CDR3 DNA reads TGTGCCAGCCGCCCGACTAGCGGGAGTGAAGATACGCAGTATTTT. As protein: CASRPTSGSEDTQYF.

This chain links TRBV6-6 with TRBJ2-7, with a tentative D call TRBD1 (8 bases). The CDR3 extends over 14 amino acids. V was cut by 6 bases and J by 6 bases, with 18 bases left in between. In germline, CDR1 is MNHNY, CDR2 SVGAGI (reference sequence). CDR3 in amino acids: CASRGADREGEQYF. Here the CDR3 DNA reads TGTGCCAGCAGAGGGGCGGACAGGGAGGGCGAGCAGTACTTC.